The next 5 T cell receptor beta chains were all read from a single sample in a study of blood T cells in healthy people across ages. For the second PCR, which ran for about 6 to 12 cycles, a sample-barcoded 5' primer and a J-beta primer mix were used. MiXCR, run by TCRdb on the 5' RACE reads, gives a single entry per CDR3 protein. The sample holds approximately 700,000 distinct CDR3 sequences, roughly 32% seen once. The sequencing sample was made of blood. Source of these receptors: an elderly woman in good health.

The rearrangement links TRBV18 to TRBJ1-1; D is unclear. The germline V and J ends were trimmed by 4 bases and 6 bases, with 6 bases remaining between them. CDR3 size: 11 residues. CDR1 is KGHSH and CDR2 is LQKENI in the germline V gene. The chain's CDR3 is CASSLQSEAFF. The CDR3 DNA reads TGTGCCAGCTCACTGCAGTCTGAAGCTTTCTTT.

Only a few counts were recorded for this clonotype. This chain uses TRBV9 with TRBJ2-3, with 10 positions matching TRBD1. The CDR3 covers 15 residues. Unmatched junction bases numbered 6, after V lost 3 bases and J lost 5 bases. Germline V lookup: CDR1 SGDLS, CDR2 YYNGEE. CDR3 sequence reads: CASSARGQGRDTQYF. In nucleotides, the CDR3 is TGTGCCAGCAGCGCTCGGGGACAGGGGCGAGATACGCAGTATTTT.

The chain is built from TRBV6-1 and TRBJ1-1, with unresolved D. Germline V lookup: CDR1 MNHNS, CDR2 SASEGT. The CDR3 spans 13 residues. The germline V and J ends were trimmed by 4 bases and 5 bases, with 11 bases remaining between them. In DNA, the CDR3 is TGTGCCAGCAGTGCGACTGTTTCGACTGAAGCTTTCTTT. As protein: CASSATVSTEAFF.

The chain recombines TRBV11-1 with TRBJ2-1; possibly TRBD1 for D (5 bases). From germline, CDR1 is SGHAT and CDR2 FQDESV (reference sequence). The CDR3 consists of 13 residues. V lost 1 base and J 11 bases, leaving 12 bases between the germline ends. CDR3 sequence (DNA): TGTGCCAGCAGCTTAGAAAGGGGCGTGAAGCAGTTCTTC. Its translation is CASSLERGVKQFF.

On this clonotype itself: Given a much more abundant clone one base away, this may be a read error. V usage is TRBV9 and J usage is TRBJ2-1; 8 positions agree with TRBD2. The J call may be incorrect, as the DNA end agrees better with TRBJ2-7. Germline CDR1 and CDR2: SGDLS and YYNGEE. This CDR3 region has 16 residues. The CDR3 protein is CASSRGSGSSYNEQYF. For the CDR3, the DNA is TGTGCCAGCAGCCGTGGGAGCGGGAGCTCCTACAATGAGCAGTACTTC.